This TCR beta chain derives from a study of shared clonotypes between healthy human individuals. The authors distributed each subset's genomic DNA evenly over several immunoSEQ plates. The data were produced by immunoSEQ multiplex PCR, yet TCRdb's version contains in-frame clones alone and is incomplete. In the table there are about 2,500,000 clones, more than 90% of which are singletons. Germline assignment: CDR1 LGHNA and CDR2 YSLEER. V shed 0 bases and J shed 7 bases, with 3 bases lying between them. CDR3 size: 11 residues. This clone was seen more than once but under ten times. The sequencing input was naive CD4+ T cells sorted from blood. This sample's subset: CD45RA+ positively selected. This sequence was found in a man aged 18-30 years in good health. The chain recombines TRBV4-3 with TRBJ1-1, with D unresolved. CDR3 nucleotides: TGCGCCAGCAGCCAAGATAATGAAGCTTTCTTT. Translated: CASSQDNEAFF.